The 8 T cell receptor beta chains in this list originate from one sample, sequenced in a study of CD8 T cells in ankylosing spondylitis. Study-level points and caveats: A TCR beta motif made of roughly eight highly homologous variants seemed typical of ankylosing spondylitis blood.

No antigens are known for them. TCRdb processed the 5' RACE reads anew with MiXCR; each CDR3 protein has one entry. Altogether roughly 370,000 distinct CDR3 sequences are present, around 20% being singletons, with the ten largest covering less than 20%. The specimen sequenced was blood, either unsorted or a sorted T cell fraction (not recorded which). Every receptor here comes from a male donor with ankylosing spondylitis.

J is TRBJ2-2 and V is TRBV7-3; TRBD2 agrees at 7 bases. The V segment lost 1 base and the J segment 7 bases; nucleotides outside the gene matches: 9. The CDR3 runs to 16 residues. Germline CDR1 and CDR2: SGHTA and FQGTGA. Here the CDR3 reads CASSLNIAGEIGELFF. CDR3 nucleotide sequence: TGTGCCAGCAGCTTAAACATAGCGGGCGAGATCGGGGAGCTGTTTTTT.

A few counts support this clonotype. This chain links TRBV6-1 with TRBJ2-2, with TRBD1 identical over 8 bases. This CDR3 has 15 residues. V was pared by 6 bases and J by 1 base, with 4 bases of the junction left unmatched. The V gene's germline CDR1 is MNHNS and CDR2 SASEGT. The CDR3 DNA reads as TGTGCCAGCAGCCCGGACAGGGAGAACACCGGGGAGCTGTTTTTT. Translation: CASSPDRENTGELFF.

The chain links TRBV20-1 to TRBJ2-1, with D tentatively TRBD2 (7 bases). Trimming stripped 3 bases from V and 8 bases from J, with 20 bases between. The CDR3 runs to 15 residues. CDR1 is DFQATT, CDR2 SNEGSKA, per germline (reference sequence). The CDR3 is CSASMAGEGGDEQFF. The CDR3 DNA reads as TGCAGTGCTAGCATGGCGGGAGAGGGGGGAGATGAGCAGTTCTTC.

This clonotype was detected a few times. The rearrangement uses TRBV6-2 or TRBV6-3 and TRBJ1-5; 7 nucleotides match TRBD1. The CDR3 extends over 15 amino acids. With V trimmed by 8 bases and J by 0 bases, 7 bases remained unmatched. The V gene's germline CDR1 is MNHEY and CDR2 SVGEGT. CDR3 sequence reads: CASAGGRYSNQPQHF. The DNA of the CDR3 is TGTGCCAGCGCAGGGGGGCGTTATAGCAATCAGCCCCAGCATTTT.

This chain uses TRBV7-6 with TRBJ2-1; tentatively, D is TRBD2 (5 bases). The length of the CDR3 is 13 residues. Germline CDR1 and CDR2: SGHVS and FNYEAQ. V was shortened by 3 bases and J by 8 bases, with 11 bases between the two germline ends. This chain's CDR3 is CASSLSSFHEQFF. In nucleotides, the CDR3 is TGTGCCAGCAGCTTGTCTAGCTTCCATGAGCAGTTCTTC.

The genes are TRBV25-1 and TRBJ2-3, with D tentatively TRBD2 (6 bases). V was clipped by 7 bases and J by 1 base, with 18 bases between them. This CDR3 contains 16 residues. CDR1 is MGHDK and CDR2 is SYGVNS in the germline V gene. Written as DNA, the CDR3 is TGTGCCAGCACCGAACCGGGGCGGGGTCGCACAGATACGCAGTATTTT. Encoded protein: CASTEPGRGRTDTQYF.

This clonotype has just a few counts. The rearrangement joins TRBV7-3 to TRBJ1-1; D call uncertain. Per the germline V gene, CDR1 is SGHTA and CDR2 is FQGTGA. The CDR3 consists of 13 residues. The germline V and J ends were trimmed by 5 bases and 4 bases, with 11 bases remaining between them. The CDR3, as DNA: TGTGCCAGCAGCACCAACCCCGGCACTGAAGCTTTCTTT. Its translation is CASSTNPGTEAFF.

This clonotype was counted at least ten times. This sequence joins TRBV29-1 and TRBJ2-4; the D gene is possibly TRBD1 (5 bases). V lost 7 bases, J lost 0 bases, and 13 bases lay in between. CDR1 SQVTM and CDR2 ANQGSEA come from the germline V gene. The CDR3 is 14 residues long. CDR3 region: CSAQGQGAKNIQYF. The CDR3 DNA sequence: TGCAGCGCCCAAGGACAAGGAGCCAAAAACATTCAGTACTTC.